This TCR beta chain is from a study of blood T cell repertoires in COVID-19. Study in general: From the United States, Italy and Spain came samples of acute and convalescent COVID-19. PBMCs, B-cell-depleted T cells, or T cells provided the cDNA or gDNA that made up the material.

This CDR3 region has 12 residues. Trimming left V 5 bases short and J 5 bases short, with 9 bases between. Germline V gene lookup returns CDR1 SEHNR and CDR2 FQNEAQ (reference sequence). As originally analysed: By means of reference gene primer amplification, nucleated cell counts were estimated. TCRdb keeps only in-frame clones here, not all; method: immunoSEQ multiplex PCR. Clonal size and the V and J genes are those of that table, whereas D and trimming came from the DNA. The sample records about 190,000 clones, under 90% being singletons. This receptor was taken from a human donor in a cohort sampled during active COVID-19. The sample comprised peripheral blood. This rearrangement joins TRBV7-9 to TRBJ2-5, with D unclear. CDR3 bases: TGTGCCAGCAGCACCCTAATGGAGACCCAGTACTTC. Its translation: CASSTLMETQYF.